Here is one T cell receptor gamma chain with its context. Its specificity is unknown. Sequences come from RNA converted to cDNA by reverse transcription. CDR3 amplicons came from multiplex PCR with pooled V-gene forward and constant-region reverse primers. TCRdb redid clone calling on the multiplex PCR reads using CATT. This sample has approximately 9,400 gamma-chain clones, with 56% found just once. The data are from a study of Vδ1+ human thymocytes. The study's findings and limits: Highly polyclonal TRG and TRD repertoires with Gaussian CDR3 length distributions appeared in thymus. Around a fifth of thymic delta-chain sequences were Vdelta2, with few Vdelta3, unlike blood Vdelta1+ controls.

Thymocytes were sorted as CD3+ TCRVdelta1+ TCRVdelta2- after alphabeta T cell depletion. Germline V gives CDR1 VTNTFY, CDR2 YDVSTARD (reference sequence). J lost 0 bases, V lost 3 bases, and 5 bases had no gene match. CDR3 size: 14 residues. Input material: Vdelta1+ gamma-delta thymocytes from the thymus. The subset here: FACS-sorted CD3+ TCRalphabeta- TCRVdelta1+ TCRVdelta2- thymocytes. The chain has TRGV3 and TRGJ1 or TRGJ2. TCRdb gives no J gene; it was assigned here by matching the DNA to germline. This sequence was found in a girl under two years old who had congenital heart surgery. CDR3 protein: CATWDGWNYYKKLF. Here the CDR3 DNA reads TGTGCCACCTGGGACGGATGGAATTATTATAAGAAACTCTTT.